The 10 T cell receptor beta chains listed next were all sequenced from one sample in a study of blood T cell repertoires in COVID-19. Data came from immunoSEQ multiplex PCR; TCRdb stores just in-frame clones and leaves some out. The sample has hundreds of thousands of clones, around 87% seen once. The sequenced sample was peripheral blood. These receptor sequences come from a man aged 65 to 85 with acute or convalescent COVID-19.

V usage is TRBV28 and J usage is TRBJ1-1; D is ambiguous. The CDR3 is made up of 14 amino acids. Germline CDR1 and CDR2: MDHEN and SYDVKM. Trimming stripped 6 bases from V and 5 bases from J, with 16 bases between. The CDR3 loop reads CASSPQTTRTEAFF. The CDR3 DNA reads TGTGCCAGCAGCCCCCAAACAACCCGTACTGAAGCTTTCTTT.

J is TRBJ2-7 and V is TRBV5-5; maybe TRBD1 (6 bases). Trimming shortened V by 4 bases and J by 6 bases, and 14 bases separated the two germline ends. Germline V gives CDR1 SGHKS, CDR2 YYEKEE (reference sequence). This CDR3 has 13 amino acids. CDR3 DNA sequence: TGTGCCAGCAGCAACCAACAGGGACGCGAGCAGTACTTC. Translated: CASSNQQGREQYF.

V usage is TRBV6-6 and J usage is TRBJ2-7; D uncertain. The germline V gene has CDR1 MNHNY and CDR2 SVGAGI (reference sequence). This CDR3 has 14 amino acids. V dropped 0 bases and J dropped 2 bases, with 8 bases sitting between them. The CDR3 nucleotides read TGTGCCAGCAGTTACTCAGCGACCCCCTACGAGCAGTACTTC. Its translation: CASSYSATPYEQYF.

The rearrangement joins TRBV28 to TRBJ2-7; 7 bases are shared with TRBD1. V was clipped by 7 bases and J by 4 bases; unmatched bases: 4. The CDR3 loop spans 12 amino acids. Germline V gives CDR1 MDHEN, CDR2 SYDVKM. The CDR3 DNA is TGTGCCAGCAAGGGCAGGGGGTACGAGCAGTACTTC. Residues: CASKGRGYEQYF.

The genes are TRBV27 and TRBJ1-2, with 8 bases identical to TRBD1. Germline-derived CDR1 and CDR2 are MNHEY and SMNVEV (reference sequence). The CDR3 extends over 15 amino acids. Germline trimming cut 4 bases from V and 2 bases from J; bases unmatched to any gene: 6. CDR3 DNA sequence: TGTGCCAGCAGTTCCCGACAGGGGTTAAACTATGGCTACACCTTC. The encoded protein is CASSSRQGLNYGYTF.

The V and J genes are TRBV28 and TRBJ2-2; 8 nucleotides match TRBD1. The junction had 7 bases not matched to a gene; V was cut back by 2 bases and J by 5 bases. Germline CDR1 reads MDHEN; CDR2 reads SYDVKM. The CDR3 contains 16 residues. CDR3 bases: TGTGCCAGCAGTTTAGCCAGGGGGCGGAGGACCGGGGAGCTGTTTTTT. This sequence encodes CASSLARGRRTGELFF.

The chain combines TRBV19 with TRBJ1-2; D uncertain. The V and J ends lost 0 bases and 4 bases respectively, with 3 bases between them. CDR3 length: 12 residues. Germline CDR1 is LNHDA and CDR2 is SQIVND (reference sequence). The CDR3 nucleotides read TGTGCCAGTAGTATAGACGGCTATGGCTACACCTTC. This sequence encodes CASSIDGYGYTF.

V and J are TRBV7-5 and TRBJ2-1; the table's D call of TRBD1 was not tested on the DNA. TRBV7-5 counts as a pseudogene. The CDR3 loop spans 19 amino acids. CDR3 DNA: TGTGTCAGAAGCGCCCGCCTATTAGGAAGGGGCGGAGTTTACAATGAGCAGTTCTTC. This gives the protein CVRSARLLGRGGVYNEQFF.

This clone has only a few counts. The chain combines TRBV7-9 with TRBJ1-2; D possibly corresponds to TRBD1 (6 bases). Trimming shortened V by 4 bases and J by 8 bases, and 14 bases separated the two germline ends. CDR1 is SEHNR, CDR2 FQNEAQ, per germline (reference sequence). This CDR3 comprises 13 residues. The CDR3 reads CASSSTGTTGYTF. The CDR3 region has the DNA TGTGCCAGCAGCTCGACCGGGACAACCGGCTACACCTTC.

This chain connects TRBV27 to TRBJ2-1; TRBD2 matches at 10 bases. The length of the CDR3 is 15 residues. Germline assignment: CDR1 MNHEY and CDR2 SMNVEV (reference sequence). The V gene end was trimmed by 8 bases and the J gene end by 0 bases; junction bases not matched to a gene: 4. This CDR3 reads CASGTSVYSYNEQFF. Here the CDR3 DNA reads TGTGCCAGCGGGACTAGCGTCTACTCCTACAATGAGCAGTTCTTC.